The 28 T cell receptor beta chains presented below share a single source sample, sequenced in a study of T cells in Graves' hyperthyroidism and ophthalmopathy. Authors of the study amplified TCR beta CDR3 regions from RNA transcripts. The HTBI primer set was used in a first-round RT-PCR of the TCR CDR3. TCRdb re-derived calls from the multiplex PCR reads in MiXCR, one entry per CDR3 protein. The data hold just over 550,000 distinct CDR3 sequences, with 46% observed a single time. Sequencing was carried out using peripheral blood or thyroid tissue (not recorded which). All receptors derive from a woman aged 18-30 years with Graves' hyperthyroidism.

The V and J genes are TRBV9 and TRBJ1-4, with D possibly TRBD1 on 5 matching bases. Germline V lookup: CDR1 SGDLS, CDR2 YYNGEE. The CDR3 totals 14 residues. The V and J ends lost 5 bases and 4 bases respectively, with 12 bases between them. The CDR3 DNA sequence: TGTGCCAGCAGACCAGGGTGGGGTAATGAAAAACTGTTTTTT. The encoded protein is CASRPGWGNEKLFF.

This clonotype was seen a handful of times. V is TRBV7-2 and J is TRBJ1-2; D might be TRBD1 (5 bases). V shed 1 base and J shed 3 bases, with 9 bases lying between them. This CDR3 is built from 14 residues. CDR1 SGHTA and CDR2 FQGNSA come from the germline V gene. CDR3 sequence: CASSLEPGDYGYTF. The CDR3 DNA sequence: TGTGCCAGCAGCTTAGAACCGGGGGACTATGGCTACACCTTC.

This clonotype was observed a single time. The J gene is TRBJ2-5, the V gene TRBV6-5; possibly TRBD1 or TRBD2 for D (5 bases each). The germline CDR1 and CDR2 sequences are MNHEY and SVGAGI. The CDR3 is 18 amino acids. Trimming cost V 4 bases and J 3 bases, with 24 bases left between them. CDR3 residues: CASSSPLRDLRPEETQYF. The CDR3, as DNA: TGTGCCAGCAGTTCACCCCTTCGGGACCTCAGACCTGAAGAGACCCAGTACTTC.

This clonotype was observed a few times. The CDR3 reads CASSQGRDTGELFF. In DNA form, the CDR3 reads TGTGCCAGCAGCCAAGGACGGGACACCGGGGAGCTGTTTTTT. The rearrangement links TRBV14 to TRBJ2-2, with no clear D. The V gene lost 1 base and the J gene lost 3 bases, with 6 bases spanning the gap. Germline CDR1 SGHDN, CDR2 FVKESK. The CDR3 has 14 residues.

The V and J genes are TRBV7-9 and TRBJ1-1; possible D gene TRBD1, 5 bases. The CDR3 sequence is 16 residues long. Germline values: CDR1 SEHNR, CDR2 FQNEAQ (reference sequence). Trimming left V 5 bases short and J 0 bases short, with 16 bases between. CDR3 protein: CASSRPGGRLNTEAFF. Here the CDR3 DNA reads TGTGCCAGCAGCCGACCCGGGGGACGGTTGAACACTGAAGCTTTCTTT.

Concerning this clonotype: This may come from a read error, since a much larger clone is one base off. V and J are TRBV29-1 and TRBJ1-3; D gene ambiguous. Germline V gives CDR1 SQVTM, CDR2 ANQGSEA. Trimming pared 6 bases from V and 0 bases from J, leaving 15 bases between. CDR3 length: 15 residues. This CDR3 reads CSVLVFGSSGNTIYF. The CDR3 DNA reads TGCAGCGTCCTGGTATTCGGGAGCTCTGGAAACACCATATATTTT.

The chain carries TRBV6-4 and TRBJ1-4; TRBD1 matches at 8 bases. The CDR3 loop spans 16 amino acids. Germline CDR1 MRHNA, CDR2 SNTAGT. Trimming took 4 bases from V and 7 from J; bases not matched to a gene: 11. CDR3 protein: CASSGLTGQGSEKLFF. CDR3 nucleotide sequence: TGTGCCAGCAGTGGACTTACTGGACAGGGCAGTGAAAAACTGTTTTTT.

Many counts were recorded for this clonotype. The chain employs TRBV10-3 and TRBJ2-2, with D unclear. This CDR3 has 15 residues. Germline V CDR1 and CDR2: ENHRY, SYGVKD. V was shortened by 2 bases and J by 0 bases, with 7 bases between the two germline ends. The CDR3 loop reads CAISEKWANTGELFF. The CDR3 bases are TGTGCCATCAGTGAGAAGTGGGCGAACACCGGGGAGCTGTTTTTT.

This clonotype was seen a few times. The chain joins TRBV20-1 to TRBJ2-7; D call uncertain. The V gene lost 0 bases and the J gene lost 3 bases, with 12 bases spanning the gap. The CDR3 is 14 amino acids. Per the germline V gene, CDR1 is DFQATT and CDR2 is SNEGSKA (reference sequence). For the CDR3, the DNA is TGCAGTGCTAGAGAGCTGAGATCATACTACGAGCAGTACTTC. This gives the protein CSARELRSYYEQYF.

This clonotype was seen ten or more times. The V and J genes are TRBV10-2 and TRBJ1-2, with 8 bases aligning to TRBD1. The junction had 4 bases not matched to a gene; V was cut back by 7 bases and J by 6 bases. Germline V gene sequence: CDR1 WSHSY, CDR2 SAAADI. This CDR3 region has 12 residues. The CDR3 is CASMTGDNGYTF. Here the CDR3 DNA reads TGCGCCAGCATGACAGGGGATAATGGCTACACCTTC.

CDR3 DNA: TGTGCCAGCAGTGGTATTATGGACAGGGGCGGCAATCAGCCCCAGCATTTT. Protein product: CASSGIMDRGGNQPQHF. The rearrangement uses TRBV2 and TRBJ1-5, with 9 bases identical to TRBD1. This CDR3 is built from 17 residues. Losses at the gene ends were 4 bases for V and 2 bases for J; bases not matched to a gene: 9. Germline loops: CDR1 SNHLY, CDR2 FYNNEI. The variable domain in full, completed from reference TRBV2 and TRBJ1-5, reads EPEVTQTPSHQVTQMGQEVILRCVPISNHLYFYWYRQILGQKVEFLVSFYNNEISEKSEIFDDQFSVERPDGSNFTLKIRSTKLEDSAMYFCASSGIMDRGGNQPQHFGDGTRLSIL.

The table lists this clonotype with many counts. CDR3 sequence (DNA): TGTGCCAGCAGCGACCTGGGGGAGATGGATTCACCCCTCCACTTT. Translated, it gives CASSDLGEMDSPLHF. The rearrangement uses TRBV7-9 and TRBJ1-6; the D gene is possibly TRBD1 (5 bases). The V gene lost 5 bases and the J gene lost 8 bases, with 16 bases spanning the gap. Germline lookup yields CDR1 SEHNR and CDR2 FQNEAQ (reference sequence). The CDR3 contains 15 residues. Combining the CDR3 with reference TRBV7-9 and TRBJ1-6 gives the whole variable domain DTGVSQNPRHKITKRGQNVTFRCDPISEHNRLYWYRQTLGQGPEFLTYFQNEAQLEKSRLLSDRFSAERPKGSFSTLEIQRTEQGDSAMYLCASSDLGEMDSPLHFGNGTRLTVT.

This rearrangement joins TRBV7-8 to TRBJ1-5; TRBD1 matches at 8 bases. Trimming took 3 bases from V and 5 from J; bases not matched to a gene: 3. Germline V gives CDR1 SGHVS, CDR2 FQNEAQ. This CDR3 comprises 14 residues. As DNA, the CDR3 is TGTGCCAGCAGCTTTCAGGACAGGGATCAGCCCCAGCATTTT. It specifies CASSFQDRDQPQHF.

At least ten counts were recorded for this clonotype. The V gene is TRBV10-3, the J gene TRBJ2-5; D unclear. CDR3 size: 12 residues. The germline CDR1 and CDR2 sequences are ENHRY and SYGVKD. Trimming stripped 3 bases from V and 3 bases from J, with 5 bases between. This CDR3 is CAISDGEETQYF. Written as DNA, the CDR3 is TGTGCCATCAGTGATGGGGAAGAGACCCAGTACTTC.

This clonotype came up many times. This sequence joins TRBV12-3 or TRBV12-4 and TRBJ1-2, with 7 bases that match TRBD1. Trimming at V came to 2 bases and at J to 5 bases, leaving 2 bases not matched to a gene. The CDR3 has 13 residues. The CDR3 nucleotides are TGTGCCAGCAGTTTATCCAGGGGGTATGGCTACACCTTC. It encodes CASSLSRGYGYTF.

The V and J genes are TRBV30 and TRBJ1-4, with 10 bases that match TRBD1. The CDR3 runs to 12 residues. V trimming: 8 bases; J trimming: 8 bases; junction bases outside the gene matches: 5. CDR1 is GTSNPN, CDR2 SVGIG, per germline (reference sequence). The CDR3 bases are TGTGCCGGGGACAGGGGAAACGAAAAACTGTTTTTT. Amino acids: CAGDRGNEKLFF.

In its sample, this clonotype was seen many times. The J gene is TRBJ1-4, the V gene TRBV29-1, with a possible D match to TRBD1 (5 bases). V lost 7 bases, J lost 8 bases, and 14 bases lay in between. Germline CDR1 and CDR2: SQVTM and ANQGSEA. The CDR3 totals 12 residues. The CDR3 bases are TGCAGCGGGGGACGAACTGGGGAAAAACTGTTTTTT. Amino acids: CSGGRTGEKLFF.

J is TRBJ1-4 and V is TRBV25-1, with unresolved D. In germline, CDR1 is MGHDK, CDR2 SYGVNS. This CDR3 comprises 12 residues. This chain's CDR3 is CASFRRGEKLFF. CDR3 sequence (DNA): TGTGCTAGTTTCCGGCGAGGGGAAAAACTGTTTTTT.

This sequence joins TRBV10-3 and TRBJ1-6; D ambiguous. This CDR3 region has 11 residues. From germline, CDR1 is ENHRY and CDR2 SYGVKD. V lost 0 bases to trimming and J lost 16 bases, with 7 bases between them. DNA of the CDR3: TGTGCCATCAGTGAGTCGATAGCACTCCACTTT. Its translation is CAISESIALHF.

In its sample, this clonotype was seen many times. The chain recombines TRBV19 with TRBJ1-4, with no clear D. Germline CDR1 LNHDA, CDR2 SQIVND (reference sequence). The V gene lost 5 bases and the J gene lost 0 bases, with 7 bases spanning the gap. The CDR3 is 14 residues long. CDR3 sequence (DNA): TGTGCCAGTAGTCGAATTGCAACTAATGAAAAACTGTTTTTT. It specifies CASSRIATNEKLFF.

The V and J genes are TRBV20-1 and TRBJ2-2; D remains ambiguous. V shed 4 bases and J shed 4 bases, with 10 bases lying between them. Germline loops: CDR1 DFQATT, CDR2 SNEGSKA (reference sequence). The CDR3 totals 13 residues. CDR3: CSAIDHATGELFF. Here the CDR3 DNA reads TGCAGTGCTATTGACCACGCCACCGGGGAGCTGTTTTTT.

The V and J genes are TRBV4-2 and TRBJ2-3; D ambiguous. The V end lost 2 bases, the J end lost 3 bases, and 3 bases lay between the germline ends. Germline CDR1 LGHNA, CDR2 YNFKEQ. This CDR3 is built from 12 residues. CDR3 amino acids: CASSQRTDTQYF. In DNA form, the CDR3 reads TGTGCCAGCAGCCAAAGGACAGATACGCAGTATTTT.

The chain has TRBV20-1 and TRBJ1-5; no clear D gene. CDR1 is DFQATT, CDR2 SNEGSKA, per germline (reference sequence). Deletions cut 2 bases from V and 0 bases from J, with 5 bases between. This CDR3 has 13 amino acids. The DNA for the CDR3 is TGCAGTGCTAGATTTGATAGCAATCAGCCCCAGCATTTT. This encodes CSARFDSNQPQHF.

V and J are TRBV29-1 and TRBJ2-2, with a weak D call TRBD2 (5 bases). Germline values: CDR1 SQVTM, CDR2 ANQGSEA. V lost 2 bases and J 6 bases, leaving 10 bases between the germline ends. The CDR3 extends over 13 amino acids. The CDR3 DNA sequence: TGCAGCGTTGAACGGGGTTACCCCGGGGAGCTGTTTTTT. As protein: CSVERGYPGELFF.

This clonotype was recorded many times. V gene TRBV29-1 combines with J gene TRBJ1-2; 8 nucleotides agree with TRBD1. The CDR3 covers 13 residues. With V trimmed by 1 base and J by 7 bases, 5 bases remained unmatched. The germline CDR1 and CDR2 sequences are SQVTM and ANQGSEA. CDR3 in amino acids: CSVEGQGAGGYTF. The CDR3 nucleotides read TGCAGCGTTGAAGGGCAGGGGGCCGGTGGCTACACCTTC. The full variable domain, its missing parts supplied by reference TRBV29-1 and TRBJ1-2, is SAVISQKPSRDICQRGTSLTIQCQVDSQVTMMFWYRQQPGQSLTLIATANQGSEATYESGFVIDKFPISRPNLTFSTLTVSNMSPEDSSIYLCSVEGQGAGGYTFGSGTRLTVV.

This clonotype was detected ten times or more. The V call is TRBV19, the J call TRBJ2-7; maybe TRBD1 (6 bases). This CDR3 is 12 amino acids long. Trimming took 5 bases from V and 5 from J, leaving 10 bases between them. From germline, CDR1 is LNHDA and CDR2 SQIVND (reference sequence). The CDR3 sequence: CASSPQGHEQYF. The CDR3 DNA sequence: TGTGCCAGTAGTCCACAGGGTCACGAGCAGTACTTC.

This chain joins TRBV13 and TRBJ2-5; 9 positions agree with TRBD1. J was trimmed by 5 bases and V by 4 bases; bases with no gene match: 8. The germline gives CDR1 PRHDT, CDR2 FYEKMQ (reference sequence). The length of the CDR3 is 15 residues. CDR3 region: CASSYSQGARETQYF. CDR3 bases: TGTGCCAGCAGCTATTCACAGGGGGCCCGTGAGACCCAGTACTTC.

The chain combines TRBV15 with TRBJ2-6, with a tentative D call TRBD2 (5 bases). Germline V gene sequence: CDR1 LNHNV, CDR2 YYDKDF (reference sequence). Trimming took 5 bases from V and 4 from J, leaving 12 bases between them. CDR3 length: 15 amino acids. This CDR3 is CATSGLRVGANVLTF. Written as DNA, the CDR3 is TGTGCCACCAGCGGACTTCGGGTCGGGGCCAACGTCCTGACTTTC.